This T cell receptor (beta chain) is from a study of human T cells and chemical hapten exposure. Study-wide context: Throughout a study of 20 to 30 weeks, patients underwent weekly scalp administration of diphenylcyclopropenone doses.

The study used a library that attached unique molecular identifiers to individual cDNA molecules. TCRdb independently ran MiXCR on the RACE reads; one entry per CDR3 protein. The sample has roughly 50,000 distinct CDR3 sequences, around 9.5% seen once. V shed 1 base and J shed 2 bases, with 12 bases lying between them. Germline V lookup: CDR1 LGHNA, CDR2 YSLEER. The CDR3 consists of 15 residues. The time point: patch test 2, 6 weeks after DPC sensitization. Treatment reported: therapeutic diphenylcyclopropenone sensitization with weekly scalp DPC. Alopecia patients, 18 to 70 years old and DPC-suitable, served as donors. Unfractionated whole blood yielded the extracted total RNA.

Specimen: whole blood, collected in connection with sensitization to the hapten diphenylcyclopropenone (DPC). This clonotype originated in a woman in her fifties or sixties with alopecia areata. Some clones in this sample may be carry-over from other donors' samples. This chain uses TRBV4-3 with TRBJ2-7, with D maybe TRBD1 (6 bases). The DNA for the CDR3 is TGCGCCAGCAGCCAAGTGGGACAATCCGCCTACGAGCAGTACTTC. This translates into CASSQVGQSAYEQYF.